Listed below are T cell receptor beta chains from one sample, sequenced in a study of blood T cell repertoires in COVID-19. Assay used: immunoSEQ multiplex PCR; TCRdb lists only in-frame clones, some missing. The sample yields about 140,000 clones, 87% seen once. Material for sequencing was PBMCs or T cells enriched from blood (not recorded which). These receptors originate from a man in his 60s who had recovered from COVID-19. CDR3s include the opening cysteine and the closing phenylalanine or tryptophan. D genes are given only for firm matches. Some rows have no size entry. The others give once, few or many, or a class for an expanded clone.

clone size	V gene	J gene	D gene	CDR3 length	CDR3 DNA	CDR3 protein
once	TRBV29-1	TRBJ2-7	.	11	TGCAGCGTTAGATTGACAGGCAGTGAGTACTTC	CSVRLTGSEYF
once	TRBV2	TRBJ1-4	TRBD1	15	TGTGCCAGCACCCGACAGGGTCGGCCTAATGAAAAACTGTTTTTT	CASTRQGRPNEKLFF
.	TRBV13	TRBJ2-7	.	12	TGTGCCAGCAGCTTTGACAGGTCCGAGCAGTACTTC	CASSFDRSEQYF
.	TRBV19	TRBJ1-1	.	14	TGTGCCAGTAGTATATCAGATTCGAACACTGAAGCTTTCTTT	CASSISDSNTEAFF
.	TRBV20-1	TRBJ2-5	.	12	TGCAGTTCAAGTGGAGATAAAGAGACCCAGTACTTC	CSSSGDKETQYF
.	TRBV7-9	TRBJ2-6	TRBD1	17	TGTGCCAGCAGCCTGAGGACAGGGGTGAACCCGGCCAACGTCCTGACTTTC	CASSLRTGVNPANVLTF
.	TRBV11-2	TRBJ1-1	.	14	TGTGCCAGCAGCTTAAAGACCGGGTACACTGAAGCTTTCTTT	CASSLKTGYTEAFF
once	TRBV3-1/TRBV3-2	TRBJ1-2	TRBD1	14	TGTGCCAGCAGCCGCGGTCAGGGGGCATATGGCTACACCTTC	CASSRGQGAYGYTF
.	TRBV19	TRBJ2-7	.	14	TGTGCCAGTAGTCTCCAGGGAACTACCTACGAGCAGTACTTC	CASSLQGTTYEQYF
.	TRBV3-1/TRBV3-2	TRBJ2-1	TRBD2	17	TGTGCCAGCAGCCAAGACTACCAAAGCGGGAGGGACAATGAGCAGTTCTTC	CASSQDYQSGRDNEQFF
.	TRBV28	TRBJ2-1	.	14	TGTGCCAGCAGCACGACTAACCGAGACAATGAGCAGTTCTTC	CASSTTNRDNEQFF